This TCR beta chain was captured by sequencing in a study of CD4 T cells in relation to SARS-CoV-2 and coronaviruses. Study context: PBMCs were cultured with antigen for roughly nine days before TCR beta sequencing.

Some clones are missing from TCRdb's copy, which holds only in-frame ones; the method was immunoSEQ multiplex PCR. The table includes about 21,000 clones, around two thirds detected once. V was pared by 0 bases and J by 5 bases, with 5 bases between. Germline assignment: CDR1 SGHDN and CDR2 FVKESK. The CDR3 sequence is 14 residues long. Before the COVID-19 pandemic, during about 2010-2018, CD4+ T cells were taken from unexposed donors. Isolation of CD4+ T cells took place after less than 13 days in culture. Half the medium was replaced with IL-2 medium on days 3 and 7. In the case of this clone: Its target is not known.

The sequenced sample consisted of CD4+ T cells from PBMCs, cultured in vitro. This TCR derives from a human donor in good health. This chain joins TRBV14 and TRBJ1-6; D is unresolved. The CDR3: CASSQETDNSPLHF. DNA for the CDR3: TGTGCCAGCAGCCAAGAAACAGATAATTCACCCCTCCACTTT.